Each of the 9 T cell receptor beta chains below was sequenced from the same sample in a study of blood T cells in healthy people across ages. Using a J-beta primer mix together with a sample-barcoded 5' primer, a second PCR was run for roughly 7 to 11 cycles. TCRdb re-analysed the 5' RACE reads in MiXCR, keeping a single row per CDR3 protein. The sample has about 1.5 million distinct CDR3 sequences, 42% seen once. Sequencing used blood. Receptors were obtained from a woman aged 18-29 years in good health.

This clonotype was seen a handful of times. The V and J genes are TRBV20-1 and TRBJ1-1; weak D call: TRBD1 (5 bases). The V and J ends lost 1 base and 4 bases respectively, with 10 bases between them. The CDR3 loop spans 13 amino acids. From germline, CDR1 is DFQATT and CDR2 SNEGSKA (reference sequence). This CDR3 is CSARGGLGTEAFF. The CDR3 region has the DNA TGCAGTGCTAGAGGGGGCCTGGGCACTGAAGCTTTCTTT.

As regards this clonotype: One end of the junction fails to match germline, which may point to a read error. CDR3 sequence (DNA): TGTGCCAACAGCCAAGATTGGACTAGCGGGAGCTACGAGCAGTACTTC. This encodes CANSQDWTSGSYEQYF. The chain joins TRBV4-2 to TRBJ2-7; 13 bases are shared with TRBD2. Germline CDR1 is LGHNA and CDR2 is YNFKEQ. This CDR3 comprises 16 residues.

V gene TRBV28 combines with J gene TRBJ2-6, with D maybe TRBD1 (6 bases). Trimming removed 5 bases from V and 7 bases from J, with 12 bases in between. The CDR3 has 14 amino acids. Germline V gene sequence: CDR1 MDHEN, CDR2 SYDVKM. CDR3 DNA: TGTGCCAGCAGTCGACAGGTCCGAGCCAACGTCCTGACTTTC. This translates into CASSRQVRANVLTF.

The table lists this clonotype with a count of one. This chain joins TRBV2 and TRBJ2-1; 8 nucleotides agree with TRBD1. Germline CDR1 and CDR2: SNHLY and FYNNEI. The CDR3 contains 13 residues. V shed 6 bases and J 9 bases; nucleotides not matched to a gene: 7. The DNA for the CDR3 is TGTGCCAGCAGCCAAGGGACAGGTGGTGAGCAGTTCTTC. This translates into CASSQGTGGEQFF.

This clonotype was picked up a small number of times. The chain couples TRBV7-2 to TRBJ2-4, with D perhaps TRBD1 (5 bases). The CDR3 has 18 residues. Germline values: CDR1 SGHTA, CDR2 FQGNSA. V was pared by 2 bases and J by 0 bases, with 17 bases between. CDR3 nucleotides: TGTGCCAGCAGCTTAAGGGGCCAGGCAGGATTAGCCAAAAACATTCAGTACTTC. It yields the protein CASSLRGQAGLAKNIQYF.

This clonotype was seen a few times. The V call is TRBV27, the J call TRBJ2-5, with 9 bases that match TRBD2. With the DNA end fitting TRBJ2-7 better, the J assignment may be wrong. CDR1 is MNHEY, CDR2 SMNVEV, per germline (reference sequence). The CDR3 length is 16 residues. The DNA for the CDR3 is TGTGCCAGCATGCTGAGTAGCGGGAGTCTCCCGCTCGAGCAGTACTTC. Translated, it gives CASMLSSGSLPLEQYF.

The chain recombines TRBV7-9 with TRBJ1-2; D unresolved. With 1 base removed from V and 9 bases from J, the gap between germline ends came to 9 bases. This CDR3 region has 12 residues. In germline, CDR1 is SEHNR, CDR2 FQNEAQ (reference sequence). DNA of the CDR3: TGTGCCAGCAGCTTAGTATCTTTTAGCTACACCTTC. This gives the protein CASSLVSFSYTF.

This chain links TRBV12-1 with TRBJ1-6; the table's D call of TRBD1 was not tested on the DNA. TRBV12-1 is noted as a pseudogene. The length of the CDR3 is 17 residues. The CDR3 spells CASSPSPYRGYNSPLHF. The CDR3 DNA reads as TGTGCCAGCAGCCCGAGTCCTTACAGGGGGTATAATTCACCCCTCCACTTT.

This clonotype was seen many times. V is TRBV7-2 and J is TRBJ1-2, with 7 nucleotides matching TRBD1. J gave up 5 bases and V 5 bases, and 5 bases lay outside the gene matches. This CDR3 has 13 residues. Germline V gene lookup returns CDR1 SGHTA and CDR2 FQGNSA. The DNA for the CDR3 is TGTGCCAGCAGCCAGGACAGGTTGTATGGCTACACCTTC. Translated: CASSQDRLYGYTF.